The rows below give T cell receptor beta chains drawn from one sample of a study of cytomegalovirus exposure and HLA in healthy donors. Here immunoSEQ multiplex PCR was the method, and the copy in TCRdb shows in-frame clones only, minus some. The profile covers approximately 200,000 clones, with around four fifths appearing a single time and approximately 7% taken by the ten largest. The specimen was PBMCs. Every receptor here comes from a man between 18 and 35 years old in good health and CMV-seropositive. Both conserved end residues are part of each CDR3. Fields, in order: V gene, J gene, CDR3 length, D gene, clone size, CDR3 protein, CDR3 DNA. A D gene is named only where the DNA matches it firmly. Expanded clones are given a class, and other clones once, few, many or no size at all.

V: TRBV28; J: TRBJ1-4; length: 15; D: NA; size: NA; CDR3: CASSNGGLLNEKLFF; DNA: TGTGCCAGCAGTAACGGAGGACTTTTGAATGAAAAACTGTTTTTT
V: TRBV30; J: TRBJ1-4; length: 14; D: TRBD1; size: NA; CDR3: CAWSVGQGIEKLFF; DNA: TGTGCCTGGAGCGTGGGACAGGGGATAGAAAAACTGTTTTTT
V: TRBV2; J: TRBJ2-7; length: 15; D: NA; size: few; CDR3: CASNPRAQGPYEQYF; DNA: TGTGCCAGCAACCCCCGGGCCCAGGGCCCCTACGAGCAGTACTTC
V: TRBV19; J: TRBJ2-1; length: 15; D: NA; size: NA; CDR3: CASSMPGLASHEQFF; DNA: TGTGCCAGTAGTATGCCAGGGCTAGCGAGCCATGAGCAGTTCTTC
V: TRBV29-1; J: TRBJ1-4; length: 14; D: NA; size: NA; CDR3: CSVFPVATNEKLFF; DNA: TGCAGCGTGTTCCCGGTTGCAACTAATGAAAAACTGTTTTTT
V: TRBV18; J: TRBJ2-7; length: 13; D: TRBD1; size: once; CDR3: CASSLVGQGDIYF; DNA: TGTGCCAGCTCACTTGTGGGACAGGGGGATATTTACTTC
V: TRBV7-3; J: TRBJ1-2; length: 15; D: TRBD1; size: NA; CDR3: CASSLGGGQDYGYTF; DNA: TGTGCCAGCAGCTTAGGGGGGGGACAGGACTATGGCTACACCTTC
V: TRBV4-1; J: TRBJ2-1; length: 15; D: TRBD1; size: NA; CDR3: CASSQLGQLRNEQFF; DNA: TGCGCCAGCAGCCAATTGGGACAGCTAAGGAATGAGCAGTTCTTC
V: TRBV5-6; J: TRBJ2-5; length: 16; D: TRBD1; size: NA; CDR3: CASSWGAGQGQETQYF; DNA: TGTGCCAGCAGCTGGGGGGCCGGACAGGGCCAAGAGACCCAGTACTTC
V: TRBV4-1; J: TRBJ1-5; length: 16; D: NA; size: NA; CDR3: CASSHRAVKLAQPQHF; DNA: TGCGCCAGCAGCCATAGAGCTGTGAAGTTAGCTCAGCCCCAGCATTTT
V: TRBV9; J: TRBJ2-3; length: 17; D: TRBD2; size: NA; CDR3: CASSVGGSGRSTDTQYF; DNA: TGTGCCAGCAGCGTAGGTGGTAGCGGGAGGAGCACAGATACGCAGTATTTT
V: TRBV7-9; J: TRBJ2-7; length: 17; D: NA; size: NA; CDR3: CASSSPPGRGSLNEQYF; DNA: TGTGCCAGCAGCTCCCCCCCTGGGAGGGGGTCATTGAACGAGCAGTACTTC
V: TRBV27; J: TRBJ2-2; length: 15; D: TRBD2; size: NA; CDR3: CASNRLAANTGELFF; DNA: TGTGCTAGCAATAGACTAGCGGCGAACACCGGGGAGCTGTTTTTT
V: TRBV5-1; J: TRBJ1-4; length: 16; D: TRBD1; size: NA; CDR3: CASSLAQGAGDEKLFF; DNA: TGCGCCAGCAGCTTGGCCCAGGGGGCAGGAGATGAAAAACTGTTTTTT
V: TRBV29-1; J: TRBJ1-2; length: 11; D: TRBD1; size: NA; CDR3: CSAGQGYGYTF; DNA: TGCAGCGCCGGACAGGGCTATGGCTACACCTTC
V: TRBV9; J: TRBJ2-7; length: 15; D: TRBD2; size: NA; CDR3: CASSVALGTSYEQYF; DNA: TGTGCCAGCAGCGTAGCCCTAGGGACTAGCTACGAGCAGTACTTC
V: TRBV11-1; J: TRBJ2-3; length: 15; D: TRBD2; size: NA; CDR3: CASSFGREGPDTQYF; DNA: TGTGCCAGCAGCTTCGGGCGGGAGGGCCCAGATACGCAGTATTTT
V: TRBV11-2; J: TRBJ2-7; length: 17; D: NA; size: NA; CDR3: CASSLGFFGTGDYEQYF; DNA: TGTGCCAGCAGCTTAGGTTTCTTCGGGACGGGGGACTACGAGCAGTACTTC
V: TRBV5-6; J: TRBJ2-5; length: 12; D: TRBD2; size: NA; CDR3: CASSGSGGTQYF; DNA: TGTGCCAGCAGCGGTAGCGGGGGCACCCAGTACTTC
V: TRBV2; J: TRBJ1-4; length: 15; D: NA; size: NA; CDR3: CASSFSGTPNEKLFF; DNA: TGTGCCAGCAGTTTCTCCGGGACACCGAATGAAAAACTGTTTTTT
V: TRBV6-1; J: TRBJ1-5; length: 14; D: NA; size: NA; CDR3: CASRVGQAPGAQHF; DNA: TGTGCCAGCAGGGTTGGGCAGGCCCCAGGGGCCCAGCATTTT
V: TRBV7-9; J: TRBJ2-3; length: 15; D: TRBD2; size: few; CDR3: CASSPPGLATDTQYF; DNA: TGTGCCAGCAGCCCCCCCGGACTAGCTACAGATACGCAGTATTTT
V: TRBV5-1; J: TRBJ2-7; length: 18; D: TRBD2; size: NA; CDR3: CASSFGLAGGPSSYEQYF; DNA: TGCGCCAGCAGCTTCGGGCTAGCGGGAGGCCCGAGCTCCTACGAGCAGTACTTC
V: TRBV6-1; J: TRBJ1-4; length: 15; D: NA; size: NA; CDR3: CASSETTAAGEKLFF; DNA: TGTGCCAGCAGTGAAACGACTGCGGCGGGTGAAAAACTGTTTTTT
V: TRBV9; J: TRBJ1-2; length: 12; D: NA; size: NA; CDR3: CASSAQGSGYTF; DNA: TGTGCCAGCAGCGCACAGGGTTCAGGCTACACCTTC
V: TRBV9; J: TRBJ2-7; length: 17; D: TRBD2; size: NA; CDR3: CASSQAGGSPSLYEQYF; DNA: TGTGCCAGCAGCCAAGCGGGAGGGTCCCCCTCTCTGTACGAGCAGTACTTC
V: TRBV5-6; J: TRBJ2-1; length: 14; D: NA; size: NA; CDR3: CASSNGVGSNEQFF; DNA: TGTGCCAGCAGCAACGGTGTGGGGAGTAATGAGCAGTTCTTC
V: TRBV18; J: TRBJ2-1; length: 14; D: NA; size: NA; CDR3: CASSPFQVTNEQFF; DNA: TGTGCCAGCTCACCATTCCAGGTGACCAATGAGCAGTTCTTC
V: TRBV5-1; J: TRBJ2-7; length: 15; D: NA; size: NA; CDR3: CASSSGVALEYEQYF; DNA: TGCGCCAGCAGCTCCGGGGTCGCCCTTGAATACGAGCAGTACTTC